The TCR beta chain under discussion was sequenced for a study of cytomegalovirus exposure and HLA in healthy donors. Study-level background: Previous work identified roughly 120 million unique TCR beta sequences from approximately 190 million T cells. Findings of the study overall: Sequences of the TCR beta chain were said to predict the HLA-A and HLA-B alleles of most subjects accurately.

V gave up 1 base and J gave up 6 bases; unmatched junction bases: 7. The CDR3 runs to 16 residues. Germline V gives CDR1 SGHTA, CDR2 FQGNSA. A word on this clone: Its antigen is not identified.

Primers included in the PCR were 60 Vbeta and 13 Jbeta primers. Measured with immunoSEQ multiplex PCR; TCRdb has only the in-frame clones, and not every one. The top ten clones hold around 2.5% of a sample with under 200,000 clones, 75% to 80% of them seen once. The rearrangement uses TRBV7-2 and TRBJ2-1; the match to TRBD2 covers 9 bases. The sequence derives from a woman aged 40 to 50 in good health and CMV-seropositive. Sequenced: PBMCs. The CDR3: CASSLGSGSISNEQFF. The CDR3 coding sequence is TGTGCCAGCAGCTTAGGTAGCGGGAGCATTAGCAATGAGCAGTTCTTC.